One T cell receptor (beta chain) is described in this entry. The V end lost 0 bases, the J end lost 9 bases, and 7 bases lay between the germline ends. Germline CDR1 and CDR2: SGHDT and YYEEEE. CDR3 size: 12 residues. These data belong to a study of control samples from healthy donors and cancer patients. Assay: immunoSEQ multiplex PCR; the TCRdb copy retains only in-frame clones and omits some. The table lists fewer than 60,000 clones, approximately 87% of them singletons. Sequencing used PBMCs. This TCR derives from a woman aged 60 to 75 with lung cancer. The genes are TRBV5-6 and TRBJ2-1, with D perhaps matching TRBD1 or TRBD2 (5 bases each). As DNA, the CDR3 is TGTGCCAGCAGCTTGGCAGGGACTGAGCAGTTCTTC. This gives the protein CASSLAGTEQFF.